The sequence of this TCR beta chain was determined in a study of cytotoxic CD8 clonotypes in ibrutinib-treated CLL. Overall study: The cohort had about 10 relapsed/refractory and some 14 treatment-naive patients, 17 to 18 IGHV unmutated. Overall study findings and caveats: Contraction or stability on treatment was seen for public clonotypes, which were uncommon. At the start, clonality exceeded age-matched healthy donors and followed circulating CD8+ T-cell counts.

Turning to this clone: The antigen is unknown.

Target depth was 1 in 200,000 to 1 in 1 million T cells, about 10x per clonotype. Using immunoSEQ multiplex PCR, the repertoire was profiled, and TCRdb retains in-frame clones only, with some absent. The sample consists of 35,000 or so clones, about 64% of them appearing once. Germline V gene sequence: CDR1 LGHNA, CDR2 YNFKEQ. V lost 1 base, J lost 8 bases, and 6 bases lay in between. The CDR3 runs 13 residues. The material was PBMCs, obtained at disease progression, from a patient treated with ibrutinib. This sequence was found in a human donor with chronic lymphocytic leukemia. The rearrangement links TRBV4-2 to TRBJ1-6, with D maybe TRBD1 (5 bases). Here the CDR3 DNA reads TGTGCCAGCAGCCAAGGCAGGGATTCACCCCTCCACTTT. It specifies CASSQGRDSPLHF.